Listed below are T cell receptor beta chains from one sample, sequenced in a study of response to subunit inactivated influenza vaccine. Each CDR3 protein is one row after TCRdb ran MiXCR on the RT-PCR reads. This sample has 250,000 to 350,000 distinct CDR3 sequences; around 22% occur once, and the top ten carry about a tenth. The specimen comprised PBMCs from blood, sampled 21 months after vaccination. The receptors were gathered from a man aged 50 to 69 who received an inactivated influenza vaccine. The CDR3 runs from the conserved cysteine through the conserved F or W. D genes are given only for firm matches. Rows give clone size only sometimes, using once, few, many, or a class for an expanded clone.

d_gene: .
abundance: .
v_gene: TRBV24-1
j_gene: TRBJ2-5
CDR3aa: CATSERTVRGETQYF
CDR3nt: TGTGCCACCAGTGAGAGGACAGTAAGGGGAGAGACCCAGTACTTC

d_gene: TRBD2
abundance: .
v_gene: TRBV7-2
j_gene: TRBJ2-1
CDR3aa: CASSLTSATYNEQFF
CDR3nt: TGTGCCAGCAGCTTAACTAGCGCCACCTACAATGAGCAGTTCTTC

d_gene: TRBD2
abundance: few
v_gene: TRBV3-1
j_gene: TRBJ2-2
CDR3aa: CASSPHSGITGELFF
CDR3nt: TGTGCCAGCAGCCCCCATAGCGGGATTACCGGGGAGCTGTTTTTT

d_gene: TRBD1
abundance: many
v_gene: TRBV9
j_gene: TRBJ1-2
CDR3aa: CASSRTGTAPYGYTF
CDR3nt: TGTGCCAGCAGCCGAACCGGGACAGCACCTTATGGCTACACCTTC

d_gene: .
abundance: .
v_gene: TRBV6-5
j_gene: TRBJ1-5
CDR3aa: CASSYSTGGNQPQQF
CDR3nt: TGTGCCAGCAGTTACTCGACCGGGGGCAATCAGCCCCAGCAATTT

d_gene: .
abundance: .
v_gene: TRBV5-6
j_gene: TRBJ2-4
CDR3aa: CASSFRLQTDKNIQYF
CDR3nt: TGTGCCAGCAGCTTTCGTCTACAGACTGACAAAAACATTCAGTACTTC

d_gene: .
abundance: few
v_gene: TRBV4-1
j_gene: TRBJ1-4
CDR3aa: CASKLGHTLANEKLFF
CDR3nt: TGCGCCAGCAAGCTCGGGCACACCCTGGCTAATGAAAAACTGTTTTTT

d_gene: TRBD1
abundance: .
v_gene: TRBV12-3/TRBV12-4
j_gene: TRBJ1-2
CDR3aa: CASSLVTGAVGYGYTF
CDR3nt: TGTGCCAGCAGTTTAGTGACAGGGGCCGTCGGCTATGGCTACACCTTC

d_gene: .
abundance: few
v_gene: TRBV20-1
j_gene: TRBJ2-1
CDR3aa: CSARAPGRTSNEQFF
CDR3nt: TGCAGTGCTAGAGCCCCCGGGAGAACCTCCAATGAGCAGTTCTTC

d_gene: TRBD1
abundance: .
v_gene: TRBV27
j_gene: TRBJ1-5
CDR3aa: CASSLYRGHQPQHF
CDR3nt: TGTGCCAGCAGTTTATACAGGGGTCATCAGCCCCAGCATTTT

d_gene: .
abundance: many
v_gene: TRBV6-5
j_gene: TRBJ1-2
CDR3aa: CASSSTVESGYTF
CDR3nt: TGTGCCAGCAGTTCGACAGTGGAGTCTGGCTACACCTTC

d_gene: .
abundance: .
v_gene: TRBV5-5
j_gene: TRBJ2-2
CDR3aa: CASSIQLDTGELFF
CDR3nt: TGTGCCAGCAGCATCCAATTGGACACCGGGGAGCTGTTTTTT

d_gene: TRBD1
abundance: few
v_gene: TRBV28
j_gene: TRBJ1-2
CDR3aa: CASRPRGLDYGHTF
CDR3nt: TGTGCCAGCAGACCCAGGGGGCTTGACTATGGCCACACCTTC

d_gene: TRBD1
abundance: .
v_gene: TRBV5-5
j_gene: TRBJ1-2
CDR3aa: CASSTTGGNGYTF
CDR3nt: TGTGCCAGCAGCACGACAGGGGGAAATGGCTACACCTTC

d_gene: TRBD1
abundance: few
v_gene: TRBV30
j_gene: TRBJ1-5
CDR3aa: CAWSKGAGQPQHF
CDR3nt: TGTGCCTGGAGTAAGGGGGCTGGACAGCCCCAGCATTTT

d_gene: .
abundance: once
v_gene: TRBV10-2
j_gene: TRBJ2-3
CDR3aa: CASSELGVRTDTQYF
CDR3nt: TGCGCCAGCAGCGAGTTAGGTGTCCGCACAGATACGCAGTATTTT

d_gene: .
abundance: few
v_gene: TRBV6-1
j_gene: TRBJ1-2
CDR3aa: CASSLVPLDYGYTF
CDR3nt: TGTGCCAGCAGCCTAGTGCCCTTGGACTATGGCTACACCTTC

d_gene: .
abundance: many
v_gene: TRBV6-6
j_gene: TRBJ1-2
CDR3aa: CASSTANYGYTF
CDR3nt: TGTGCCAGCAGCACGGCTAACTATGGCTACACCTTC

d_gene: .
abundance: few
v_gene: TRBV6-5
j_gene: TRBJ2-2
CDR3aa: CASSYSLATGELFF
CDR3nt: TGTGCCAGCAGTTACTCCCTAGCGACCGGGGAGCTGTTTTTT

d_gene: TRBD1
abundance: many
v_gene: TRBV11-1
j_gene: TRBJ1-2
CDR3aa: CASSSPNRGTAYFYGYTF
CDR3nt: TGTGCCAGCAGCTCTCCCAACCGGGGGACAGCTTATTTCTATGGCTACACCTTC

d_gene: .
abundance: .
v_gene: TRBV29-1
j_gene: TRBJ2-7
CDR3aa: CSVVLGGIEQYF
CDR3nt: TGCAGCGTCGTGCTTGGGGGGATCGAGCAGTACTTC

d_gene: .
abundance: many
v_gene: TRBV7-9
j_gene: TRBJ1-5
CDR3aa: CASSFGWGQPQHF
CDR3nt: TGTGCCAGCAGCTTCGGATGGGGCCAGCCCCAGCATTTT

d_gene: TRBD1
abundance: .
v_gene: TRBV6-2/TRBV6-3
j_gene: TRBJ1-5
CDR3aa: CASSYPTGGGISDNSNQPQHF
CDR3nt: TGTGCCAGCAGTTACCCGACAGGGGGAGGAATTTCCGACAATAGCAATCAGCCCCAGCATTTT

d_gene: TRBD2
abundance: once
v_gene: TRBV4-3
j_gene: TRBJ2-3
CDR3aa: CASSQEREWADTQYF
CDR3nt: TGCGCCAGCAGCCAAGAGCGGGAGTGGGCAGATACGCAGTATTTT

d_gene: TRBD2
abundance: .
v_gene: TRBV27
j_gene: TRBJ2-4
CDR3aa: CASRRWASGGKNIQYF
CDR3nt: TGTGCCAGCAGGAGGTGGGCGAGCGGGGGAAAAAACATTCAGTACTTC

d_gene: .
abundance: few
v_gene: TRBV4-3
j_gene: TRBJ1-2
CDR3aa: CASSQELLYGYTF
CDR3nt: TGCGCCAGCAGCCAAGAGCTCCTTTATGGCTACACCTTC

d_gene: .
abundance: .
v_gene: TRBV6-5
j_gene: TRBJ2-3
CDR3aa: CASSYQGHFADTQYF
CDR3nt: TGTGCCAGCAGTTACCAGGGGCATTTTGCAGATACGCAGTATTTT

d_gene: .
abundance: .
v_gene: TRBV20-1
j_gene: TRBJ2-3
CDR3aa: CSALSQVNTDTQYF
CDR3nt: TGCAGTGCTCTAAGTCAAGTAAACACAGATACGCAGTATTTT

d_gene: .
abundance: few
v_gene: TRBV7-2
j_gene: TRBJ1-1
CDR3aa: CASSLGSVGTEAFF
CDR3nt: TGTGCCAGCAGCTTAGGCTCGGTGGGAACTGAAGCTTTCTTT